This T cell receptor (beta chain) was retrieved from a study of lymphopenia after photon versus proton radiotherapy. Overall study findings and caveats: Oligoclonal CD8+ Temra expansion after nadir drove photon patients' diversity drop. Under photons, naive T cells and diversity fell while effector/memory populations rose.

Clones were sequenced by immunoSEQ multiplex PCR, and TCRdb holds only the in-frame ones, with some missing. The sample carries about 25,000 clones, 80% to 85% recorded once. A word on this clone: Its cognate antigen is unknown.

Trimming removed 1 base at V and 7 bases at J, with 10 bases between. The CDR3 has 13 residues. CDR1 and CDR2 (germline): PRHDT, FYEKMQ (reference sequence). This receptor was taken from a woman in her 50s with pancreatic cancer. J is TRBJ1-2 and V is TRBV13; D gene ambiguous. This specimen was peripheral blood, taken from a patient treated with photon-based radiotherapy. CDR3 amino acids: CASSLVLLGGYTF. The CDR3 bases are TGTGCCAGCAGCTTAGTCCTGTTGGGTGGCTACACCTTC.